What follows are 14 T cell receptor beta chains derived from one specimen sequenced in a study of blood T cell repertoires in COVID-19. Generated by immunoSEQ multiplex PCR, the TCRdb table keeps only in-frame clones and is missing some. The sample includes approximately 44,000 clones, about 90% seen only once; the top ten take 1% to 1.5%. Sequenced sample: peripheral blood. The source is a woman aged 40-49 years with acute or convalescent COVID-19.

The chain uses TRBV18 and TRBJ2-5; D is possibly TRBD2 (6 bases). Looked up from germline, CDR1 is KGHSH and CDR2 is LQKENI. The CDR3 extends over 15 amino acids. Trimming cost V 3 bases and J 5 bases, with 16 bases left between them. CDR3 region: CASSPTGGGRETQYF. In nucleotides, the CDR3 is TGTGCCAGCTCACCTACCGGAGGAGGGAGGGAGACCCAGTACTTC.

This chain connects TRBV5-1 to TRBJ2-1; no clear D. Germline V gene lookup returns CDR1 SGHRS and CDR2 YFSETQ. With 0 bases removed from V and 0 bases from J, the gap between germline ends came to 10 bases. The CDR3 is made up of 16 amino acids. The CDR3 reads CASSLGPGSSYNEQFF. The CDR3 coding sequence is TGCGCCAGCAGCTTGGGACCGGGTTCCTCCTACAATGAGCAGTTCTTC.

V and J are TRBV9 and TRBJ1-4; D gene unclear. Germline CDR1 and CDR2: SGDLS and YYNGEE. The CDR3 is made up of 14 amino acids. V was pared by 1 base and J by 4 bases, with 8 bases between. CDR3: CASSVRSFNEKLFF. The CDR3 region has the DNA TGTGCCAGCAGCGTACGGTCTTTTAATGAAAAACTGTTTTTT.

CDR3 bases: TGTGCCAGCAGTTCCAGGGGGAGCACTGAAGCTTTCTTT. It encodes CASSSRGSTEAFF. The V and J genes are TRBV6-5 and TRBJ1-1; 7 nucleotides agree with TRBD1. The CDR3 has 13 residues. Trimming removed 4 bases from V and 4 bases from J; junction bases left unmatched: 3. The germline V gene encodes CDR1 MNHEY and CDR2 SVGAGI.

V gene TRBV6-5 combines with J gene TRBJ2-5; D call uncertain. Germline V gene data show CDR1 as MNHEY and CDR2 as SVGAGI. Trimming cost V 6 bases and J 2 bases, with 4 bases left between them. The length of the CDR3 is 11 residues. DNA for the CDR3: TGTGCCAGCAGCCTACAAGAGACCCAGTACTTC. Protein: CASSLQETQYF.

The V and J genes are TRBV6-2 or TRBV6-3 and TRBJ1-5; a weak D match, TRBD1 (6 bases). The V and J ends lost 5 bases and 6 bases respectively, with 17 bases between them. CDR1 is MNHEY, CDR2 SVGEGT, per germline. The CDR3 extends over 15 amino acids. The CDR3 DNA reads as TGTGCCAGCAGTCGGGACAATCTGGCGACTCAGCCCCAGCATTTT. Translated, it gives CASSRDNLATQPQHF.

With respect to this clone: The junction and the germline gene differ at one end; a read error may be behind it. The CDR3 loop reads CASNLEGSGIYEQYF. The CDR3 DNA is TGTGCCAGCAACTTAGAGGGTAGCGGGATTTACGAGCAGTACTTC. V usage is TRBV7-3 and J usage is TRBJ2-7, with TRBD2 matching over 8 bases. CDR1 and CDR2 from the germline V gene are SGHTA and FQGTGA. This CDR3 is built from 15 residues.

The sample holds a few counts of this clone. The V call is TRBV5-1, the J call TRBJ1-2; tentative D call: TRBD1 (5 bases). Trimming shortened V by 4 bases and J by 1 base, and 11 bases separated the two germline ends. Germline V lookup: CDR1 SGHRS, CDR2 YFSETQ. The CDR3 is 14 residues long. CDR3 in DNA: TGCGCCAGCAGCGCACGACAGAATAACTATGGCTACACCTTC. Its translation is CASSARQNNYGYTF.

The chain recombines TRBV19 with TRBJ1-1; TRBD1 matches at 11 bases. Germline assignment: CDR1 LNHDA and CDR2 SQIVND (reference sequence). V shed 5 bases and J 4 bases; nucleotides not matched to a gene: 9. The CDR3 spans 16 residues. The CDR3 loop reads CASSPWTGGLGTEAFF. Written as DNA, the CDR3 is TGTGCCAGTAGTCCTTGGACAGGGGGCCTGGGCACTGAAGCTTTCTTT. The whole variable domain, filled in from reference TRBV19 and TRBJ1-1, reads DGGITQSPKYLFRKEGQNVTLSCEQNLNHDAMYWYRQDPGQGLRLIYYSQIVNDFQKGDIAEGYSVSREKKESFPLTVTSAQKNPTAFYLCASSPWTGGLGTEAFFGQGTRLTVV.

The chain is built from TRBV7-9 and TRBJ1-1; D may be TRBD1 (6 bases). This CDR3 has 18 amino acids. Germline CDR1 SEHNR, CDR2 FQNEAQ (reference sequence). Trimming stripped 7 bases from V and 2 bases from J, with 26 bases between. CDR3 bases: TGTGCCAGCACCTCATCCTGGGGTTGGACAGACTATAACACTGAAGCTTTCTTT. This codes for CASTSSWGWTDYNTEAFF.

The rearrangement links TRBV2 to TRBJ1-5, with TRBD1 identical over 7 bases. Germline CDR1 and CDR2: SNHLY and FYNNEI. V lost 7 bases and J lost 9; bases outside the gene matches: 18. The CDR3 is made up of 16 amino acids. The CDR3 here is CASKLDRNVSPGPQHF. The CDR3 coding sequence is TGTGCCAGCAAGCTGGACAGGAATGTTTCACCAGGGCCCCAGCATTTT.

The V gene is TRBV18, the J gene TRBJ1-6, with 11 bases that match TRBD1. Per germline, CDR1 KGHSH and CDR2 LQKENI. V shed 3 bases and J 2 bases; nucleotides not matched to a gene: 9. This CDR3 has 19 amino acids. CDR3 bases: TGTGCCAGCTCACCGCGGGGGACAGGGGGTCGCACCTATAATTCACCCCTCCACTTT. It specifies CASSPRGTGGRTYNSPLHF.

This clone was seen only once. The chain is built from TRBV4-1 and TRBJ1-4, with a possible D match to TRBD1 (5 bases). The V end lost 3 bases, the J end lost 6 bases, and 17 bases lay between the germline ends. Germline lookup yields CDR1 MGHRA and CDR2 YSYEKL. The CDR3 is 16 residues long. CDR3 in DNA: TGCGCCAGCAGCCATCTCGCAGGGAGGTCGGATGAAAAACTGTTTTTT. Encoded protein: CASSHLAGRSDEKLFF.

The V gene is TRBV12-1, the J gene TRBJ1-2. TRBV12-1 is an annotated pseudogene. The CDR3 loop spans 11 amino acids. CDR3 DNA: TGTGCCAGCGGGAGATACTATGGCTACACCTTC. This sequence encodes CASGRYYGYTF.